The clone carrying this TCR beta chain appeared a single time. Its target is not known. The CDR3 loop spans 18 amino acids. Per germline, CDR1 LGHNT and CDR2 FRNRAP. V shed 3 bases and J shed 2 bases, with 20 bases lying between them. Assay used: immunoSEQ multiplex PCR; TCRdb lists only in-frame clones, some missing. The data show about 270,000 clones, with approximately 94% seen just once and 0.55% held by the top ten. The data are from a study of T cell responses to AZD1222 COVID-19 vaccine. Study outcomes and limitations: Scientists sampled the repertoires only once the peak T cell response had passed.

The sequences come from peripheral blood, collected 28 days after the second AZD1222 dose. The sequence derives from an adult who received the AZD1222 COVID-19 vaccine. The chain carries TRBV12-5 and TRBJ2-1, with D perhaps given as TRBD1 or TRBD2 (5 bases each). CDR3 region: CASGLAVGANSPYNEQFF. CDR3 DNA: TGTGCTAGTGGTTTAGCCGTCGGGGCCAATTCCCCCTACAATGAGCAGTTCTTC.